This T cell receptor (beta chain) was captured in a study of a mutant IDH1 vaccine in newly diagnosed glioma. Time point in this sample: baseline, week 1 (first vaccination visit). Treatment described: pre-vaccination baseline after standard-of-care therapy. The V gene end was trimmed by 5 bases and the J gene end by 7 bases; junction bases not matched to a gene: 9. The CDR3 has 15 residues. The V gene's germline CDR1 is SGHDN and CDR2 FVKESK. Assay used: immunoSEQ multiplex PCR; TCRdb lists only in-frame clones, some missing. The data show approximately 36,000 clones, with roughly 90% seen just once and approximately 20% held by the top ten.

The starting material was PBMCs, obtained from a glioma patient treated with radiotherapy, temozolomide or both. This receptor was taken from a man younger than 35 with glioma. The chain carries TRBV14 and TRBJ2-4, with TRBD1 matching over 9 bases. CDR3 DNA sequence: TGTGCCAGCAGCTTCGGACAGGGGCCTACTAACATTCAGTACTTC. As protein: CASSFGQGPTNIQYF.